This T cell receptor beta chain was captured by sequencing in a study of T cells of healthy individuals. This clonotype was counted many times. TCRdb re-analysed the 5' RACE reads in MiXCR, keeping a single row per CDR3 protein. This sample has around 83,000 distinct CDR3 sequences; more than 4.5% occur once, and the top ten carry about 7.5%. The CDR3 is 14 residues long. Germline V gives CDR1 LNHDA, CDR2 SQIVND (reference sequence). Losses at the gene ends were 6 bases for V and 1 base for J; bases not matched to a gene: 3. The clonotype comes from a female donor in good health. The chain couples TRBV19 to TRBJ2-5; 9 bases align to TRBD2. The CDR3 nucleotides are TGTGCCAGTAGGAGTAGCGGGAGCCAAGAGACCCAGTACTTC. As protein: CASRSSGSQETQYF.